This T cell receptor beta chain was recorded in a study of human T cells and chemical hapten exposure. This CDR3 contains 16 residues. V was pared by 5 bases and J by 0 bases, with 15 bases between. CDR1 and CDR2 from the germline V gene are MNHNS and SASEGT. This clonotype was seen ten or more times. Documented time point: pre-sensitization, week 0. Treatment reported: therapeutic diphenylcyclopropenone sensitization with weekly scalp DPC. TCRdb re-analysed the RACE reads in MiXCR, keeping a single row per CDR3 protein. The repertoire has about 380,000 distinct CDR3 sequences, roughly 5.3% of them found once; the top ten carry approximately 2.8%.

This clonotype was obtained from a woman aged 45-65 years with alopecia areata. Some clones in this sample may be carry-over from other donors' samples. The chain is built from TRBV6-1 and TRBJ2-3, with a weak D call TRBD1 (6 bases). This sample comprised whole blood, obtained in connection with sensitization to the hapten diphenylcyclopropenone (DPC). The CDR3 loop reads CASSQGTQASTDTQYF. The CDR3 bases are TGTGCCAGCAGTCAGGGGACCCAGGCTAGCACAGATACGCAGTATTTT.